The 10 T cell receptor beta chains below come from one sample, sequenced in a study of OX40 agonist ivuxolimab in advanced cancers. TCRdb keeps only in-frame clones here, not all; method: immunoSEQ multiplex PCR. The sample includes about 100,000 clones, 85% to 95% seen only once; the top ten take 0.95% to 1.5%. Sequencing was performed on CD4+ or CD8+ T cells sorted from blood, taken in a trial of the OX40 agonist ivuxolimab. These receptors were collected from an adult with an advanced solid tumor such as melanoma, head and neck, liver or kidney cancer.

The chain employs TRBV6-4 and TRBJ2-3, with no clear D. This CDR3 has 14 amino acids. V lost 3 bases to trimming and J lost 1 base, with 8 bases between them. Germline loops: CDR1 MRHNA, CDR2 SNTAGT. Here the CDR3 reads CASSEDERTDTQYF. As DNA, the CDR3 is TGTGCCAGCAGTGAGGACGAACGCACAGATACGCAGTATTTT.

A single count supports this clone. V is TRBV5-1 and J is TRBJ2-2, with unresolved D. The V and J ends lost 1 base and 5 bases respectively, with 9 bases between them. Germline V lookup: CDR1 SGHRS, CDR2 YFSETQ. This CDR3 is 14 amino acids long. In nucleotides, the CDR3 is TGCGCCAGCAGCTTGAGGGCTATGACCGGGGAGCTGTTTTTT. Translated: CASSLRAMTGELFF.

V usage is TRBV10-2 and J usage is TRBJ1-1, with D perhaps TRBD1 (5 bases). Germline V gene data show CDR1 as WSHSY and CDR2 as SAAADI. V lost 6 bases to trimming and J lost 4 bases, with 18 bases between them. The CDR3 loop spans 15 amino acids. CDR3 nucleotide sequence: TGCGCCAGCAGCGGGACGGAGGGTAGGGGCACTGAAGCTTTCTTT. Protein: CASSGTEGRGTEAFF.

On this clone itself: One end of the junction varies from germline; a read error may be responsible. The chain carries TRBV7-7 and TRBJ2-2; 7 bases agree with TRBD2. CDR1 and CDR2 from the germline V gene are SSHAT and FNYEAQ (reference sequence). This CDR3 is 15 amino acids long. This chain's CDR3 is CASSPEASGTGELFF. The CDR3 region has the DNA TGTGCTAGCAGCCCCGAGGCTAGCGGTACCGGGGAGCTGTTTTTT.

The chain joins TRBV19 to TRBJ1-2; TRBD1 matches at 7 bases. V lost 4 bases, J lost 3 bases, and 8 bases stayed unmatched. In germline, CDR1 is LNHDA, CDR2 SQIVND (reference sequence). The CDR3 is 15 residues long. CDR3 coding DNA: TGTGCCAGTAGTAAACCGGGACAGTTCGACTATGGCTACACCTTC. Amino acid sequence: CASSKPGQFDYGYTF.

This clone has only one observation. The CDR3 loop is CASSPRDSAYEQYF. The CDR3 DNA is TGTGCCAGCTCACCACGGGACAGTGCCTACGAGCAGTACTTC. The chain is built from TRBV18 and TRBJ2-7, with TRBD1 identical over 7 bases. There are 14 residues in the CDR3. V lost 1 base and J lost 2; bases outside the gene matches: 2. CDR1 is KGHSH and CDR2 is LQKENI in the germline V gene. The full variable domain, with the rest looked up from reference TRBV18 and TRBJ2-7, is NAGVMQNPRHLVRRRGQEARLRCSPMKGHSHVYWYRQLPEEGLKFMVYLQKENIIDESGMPKERFSAEFPKEGPSILRIQQVVRGDSAAYFCASSPRDSAYEQYFGPGTRLTVT.

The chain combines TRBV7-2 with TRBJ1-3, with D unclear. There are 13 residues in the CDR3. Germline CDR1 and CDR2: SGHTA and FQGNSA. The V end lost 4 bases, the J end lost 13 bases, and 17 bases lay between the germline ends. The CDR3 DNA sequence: TGTGCCAGCAGCTCCTTTTTAGAGCCCCAGATATATTTT. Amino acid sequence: CASSSFLEPQIYF.

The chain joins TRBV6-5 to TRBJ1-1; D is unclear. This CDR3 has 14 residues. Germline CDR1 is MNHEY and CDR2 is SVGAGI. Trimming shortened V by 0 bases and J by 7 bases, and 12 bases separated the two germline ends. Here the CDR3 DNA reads TGTGCCAGCAGTTACTCGGAGGGTTGGGGTGAAGCTTTCTTT. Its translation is CASSYSEGWGEAFF.

In DNA form, the CDR3 reads TGCAGCGTTGAAGGGGGGGGCGCGAACACTGAAGCTTTCTTT. As protein: CSVEGGGANTEAFF. The rearrangement joins TRBV29-1 to TRBJ1-1; TRBD1 is a possible D gene (6 bases). V dropped 1 base and J dropped 1 base, with 10 bases sitting between them. This CDR3 comprises 14 residues. CDR1 is SQVTM and CDR2 is ANQGSEA in the germline V gene.

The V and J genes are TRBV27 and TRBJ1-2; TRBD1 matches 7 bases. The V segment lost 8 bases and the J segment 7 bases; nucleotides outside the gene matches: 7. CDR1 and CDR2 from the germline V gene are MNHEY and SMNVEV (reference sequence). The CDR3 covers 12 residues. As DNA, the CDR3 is TGTGCCAGCGGAAACAGGGGCCGTGGCTACACCTTC. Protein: CASGNRGRGYTF.